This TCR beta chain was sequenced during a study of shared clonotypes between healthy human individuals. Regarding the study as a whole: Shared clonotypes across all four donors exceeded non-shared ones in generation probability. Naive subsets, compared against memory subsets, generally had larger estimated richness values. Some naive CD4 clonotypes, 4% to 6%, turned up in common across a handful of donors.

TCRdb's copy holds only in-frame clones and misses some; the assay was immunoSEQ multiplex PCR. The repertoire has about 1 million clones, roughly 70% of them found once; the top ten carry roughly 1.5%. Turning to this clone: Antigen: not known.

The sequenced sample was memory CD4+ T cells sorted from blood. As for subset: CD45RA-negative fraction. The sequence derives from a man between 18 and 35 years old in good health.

DNA for the CDR3: TGTGCCAGCCACAAACCAGGGGCCGTCGGCACTGAAGCTTTCTTT. It specifies CASHKPGAVGTEAFF. The genes are TRBV27 and TRBJ1-1; maybe TRBD1 (6 bases). The CDR3 is 15 residues long. V was trimmed by 8 bases and J by 4 bases, leaving 20 bases between them. Germline V gene sequence: CDR1 MNHEY, CDR2 SMNVEV (reference sequence).